This is a list of T cell receptor beta chains from one sample in a study of identical twins. TCRdb called the 5' RACE reads again in MiXCR, with one record for every CDR3 protein. This table holds approximately 240,000 distinct CDR3 sequences, about an eighth found once. The specimen sequenced was memory (CD45RO+) T cells sorted from blood. The receptors stem from a woman between 18 and 29 years old in good health. Each CDR3 is given with its conserved first and last residue. D genes are given only for firm matches. Expanded clones get a size class; other rows say once, few or many, or leave the size out.

TRBJ2-2	-	TRBD1	TRBV11-3	CASSWDSWNTGELFF	TGTGCCAGCAGCTGGGACAGCTGGAACACCGGGGAGCTGTTTTTT
TRBJ1-1	few	-	TRBV6-1	CASSGYRENTEAFF	TGTGCCAGCAGTGGATACCGGGAGAACACTGAAGCTTTCTTT
TRBJ2-1	many	-	TRBV20-1	CSARVRGPSHNEQFF	TGCAGTGCTAGAGTAAGGGGACCCTCCCACAATGAGCAGTTCTTC
TRBJ1-3	few	-	TRBV12-3/TRBV12-4	CASREDNSGNTIYF	TGTGCCAGCAGGGAAGATAATTCTGGAAACACCATATATTTT
TRBJ2-7	-	-	TRBV3-1	CASSPTEGALRAYF	TGTGCCAGCAGCCCCACGGAGGGTGCACTACGAGCCTACTTC
TRBJ1-1	-	TRBD1	TRBV20-1	CSARDSRDSSFEAFF	TGCAGTGCTAGAGATAGCCGGGACAGCAGTTTTGAAGCTTTCTTT
TRBJ1-2	many	TRBD1	TRBV10-3	CAISRQGVANYGYTF	TGTGCCATCAGTCGGCAGGGGGTCGCTAACTATGGCTACACCTTC
TRBJ2-7	many	-	TRBV7-8	CASSFADNYEQYF	TGTGCCAGCAGCTTTGCGGACAACTACGAGCAGTACTTC
TRBJ2-7	few	-	TRBV5-4	CASSFSSEGSYEQYF	TGTGCCAGCAGCTTTAGTTCGGAGGGTTCCTACGAGCAGTACTTC
TRBJ2-5	-	TRBD2	TRBV7-7	CASSLEILAGVETQYF	TGTGCCAGCAGCTTAGAAATACTAGCGGGAGTAGAGACCCAGTACTTC
TRBJ2-7	many	TRBD2	TRBV20-1	CSASQLAGVGEQYF	TGCAGTGCTAGTCAATTGGCGGGAGTGGGCGAGCAGTACTTC
TRBJ2-1	few	TRBD2	TRBV18	CASSQGLAGGNEQFF	TGTGCCAGCTCACAGGGGCTAGCGGGAGGCAATGAGCAGTTCTTC
TRBJ1-1	-	-	TRBV20-1	CSALLGHLNTEAFF	TGCAGTGCTCTATTAGGACATCTGAACACTGAAGCTTTCTTT
TRBJ2-5	-	-	TRBV20-1	CSARVGLEETQYF	TGCAGTGCTAGAGTAGGGCTGGAAGAGACCCAGTACTTC
TRBJ2-5	-	TRBD2	TRBV11-2	CASSRGLAQGDEETQYF	TGTGCCAGCAGCCGCGGACTAGCGCAGGGGGACGAAGAGACCCAGTACTTC
TRBJ2-1	few	TRBD2	TRBV6-2/TRBV6-3	CASRTSGRASYNEQFF	TGTGCCAGCCGGACTAGCGGGAGGGCCTCCTACAATGAGCAGTTCTTC
TRBJ2-1	-	-	TRBV7-9	CAISPAGLWGFGNEQFF	TGTGCCATCAGCCCCGCGGGCCTGTGGGGCTTTGGAAATGAGCAGTTCTTC
TRBJ1-1	-	TRBD1	TRBV29-1	CSVVEIKGGSGTEAFF	TGCAGCGTCGTTGAGATCAAAGGGGGCTCGGGCACTGAAGCTTTCTTT
TRBJ2-3	few	-	TRBV6-1	CASIENFPSTDTQYF	TGTGCCAGCATCGAGAACTTCCCTAGCACAGATACGCAGTATTTT
TRBJ1-5	-	-	TRBV30	CAWSVQRNQPQHF	TGTGCCTGGAGTGTACAGCGTAATCAGCCCCAGCATTTT
TRBJ1-4	-	-	TRBV12-3/TRBV12-4	CASKQERGKLFF	TGTGCCAGCAAACAGGAGCGGGGGAAACTGTTTTTT
TRBJ1-3	-	-	TRBV20-1	CSAFGRSGNTIYF	TGCAGTGCCTTCGGGAGATCTGGAAACACCATATATTTT
TRBJ2-5	-	-	TRBV5-4	CASSPRGESQETQYF	TGTGCCAGCAGCCCCCGGGGAGAAAGCCAAGAGACCCAGTACTTC
TRBJ2-7	few	-	TRBV12-3/TRBV12-4	CASSLSGTPEQYF	TGTGCCAGCAGTTTGTCCGGGACACCCGAGCAGTACTTC
TRBJ1-6	-	-	TRBV3-1	CASSQGPGVNSPLHF	TGTGCCAGCAGCCAAGGCCCGGGGGTAAATTCACCCCTCCACTTT
TRBJ2-7	-	-	TRBV20-1	CSAPIRGLRNYEQYF	TGCAGTGCCCCAATCCGGGGTCTCCGGAACTACGAGCAGTACTTC
TRBJ2-1	few	-	TRBV3-1	CASSQDTGPYNEQFF	TGTGCCAGCAGCCAAGACACGGGGCCTTACAATGAGCAGTTCTTC
TRBJ2-7	few	-	TRBV30	CAGIAESYEQYF	TGTGCCGGGATAGCGGAGTCCTACGAGCAGTACTTC
TRBJ1-2	few	-	TRBV12-3/TRBV12-4	CATTKINGLIGYTF	TGTGCCACTACGAAAATAAACGGGCTGATCGGCTACACCTTC
TRBJ2-2	many	-	TRBV9	CASSRKGWVAETNTGELFF	TGTGCCAGCAGCCGAAAGGGTTGGGTAGCGGAGACGAACACCGGGGAGCTGTTTTTT
TRBJ1-3	-	TRBD1	TRBV12-3/TRBV12-4	CASRPYDRVWDTIYF	TGTGCCAGCAGACCATACGACAGGGTTTGGGACACCATATATTTT
TRBJ1-1	-	-	TRBV30	CAWTGVRRDTEAFF	TGTGCCTGGACTGGGGTCAGGCGGGACACTGAAGCTTTCTTT
TRBJ2-5	many	TRBD2	TRBV6-2/TRBV6-3	CASSWTSGGAETQYF	TGTGCCAGCAGTTGGACTAGCGGGGGGGCAGAGACCCAGTACTTC
TRBJ2-1	many	TRBD2	TRBV9	CASSVDAGGYNEQFF	TGTGCCAGCAGCGTAGATGCGGGGGGATACAATGAGCAGTTCTTC
TRBJ2-5	-	-	TRBV7-9	CASSRDVEETQYF	TGTGCCAGCAGCCGGGATGTGGAAGAGACCCAGTACTTC
TRBJ2-2	few	-	TRBV12-3/TRBV12-4	CASSFRAVGVGELFF	TGTGCCAGCAGTTTTCGGGCGGTGGGGGTCGGGGAGCTGTTTTTT
TRBJ1-6	few	-	TRBV7-6	CASSQGGVENSPLHF	TGTGCCAGCAGCCAGGGTGGGGTGGAAAATTCACCCCTCCACTTT